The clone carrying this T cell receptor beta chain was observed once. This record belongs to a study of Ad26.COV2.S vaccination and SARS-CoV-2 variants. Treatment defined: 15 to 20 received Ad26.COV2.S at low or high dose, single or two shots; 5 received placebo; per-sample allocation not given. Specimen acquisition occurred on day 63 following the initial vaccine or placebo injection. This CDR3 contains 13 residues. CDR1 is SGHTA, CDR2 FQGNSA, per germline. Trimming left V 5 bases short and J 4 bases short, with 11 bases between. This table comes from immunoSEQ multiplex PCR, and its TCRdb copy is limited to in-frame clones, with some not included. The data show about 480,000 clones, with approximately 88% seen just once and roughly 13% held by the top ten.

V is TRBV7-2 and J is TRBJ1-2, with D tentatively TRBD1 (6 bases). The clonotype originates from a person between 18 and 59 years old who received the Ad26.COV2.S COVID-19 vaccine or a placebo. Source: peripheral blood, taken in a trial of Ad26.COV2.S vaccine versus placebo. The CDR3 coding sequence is TGTGCCAGCAGCCTACAGGGTTTCTATGGCTACACCTTC. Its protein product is CASSLQGFYGYTF.